This is a list of T cell receptor beta chains from one sample in a study of OX40 agonist ivuxolimab in advanced cancers. Sequenced by immunoSEQ multiplex PCR; TCRdb stores in-frame clones only, minus some. Of around 68,000 clones listed, 75% to 95% are singletons. This specimen was CD4+ or CD8+ T cells sorted from blood, taken in a trial of the OX40 agonist ivuxolimab. The source is an adult with an advanced solid tumor such as melanoma, head and neck, liver or kidney cancer. Each CDR3 is given with its conserved first and last residue. The order of the fields is D gene, J gene, V gene, clone size, CDR3 protein, CDR3 DNA. A D gene is named only where the DNA matches it firmly. A clone size is listed for some rows: how often the clone was seen (once, few, many), or a class if it is expanded.

D gene: -
J gene: TRBJ2-1
V gene: TRBV7-9
clone size: -
CDR3 protein: CASSLDHSNEQFF
CDR3 DNA: TGTGCCAGCAGCTTAGACCACTCCAATGAGCAGTTCTTC

D gene: -
J gene: TRBJ1-4
V gene: TRBV11-3
clone size: -
CDR3 protein: CASSLEEDEKLFF
CDR3 DNA: TGTGCCAGCAGCTTAGAAGAAGATGAAAAACTGTTTTTT

D gene: TRBD1
J gene: TRBJ1-1
V gene: TRBV7-9
clone size: -
CDR3 protein: CASSLDGQGSLEAFF
CDR3 DNA: TGTGCCAGCAGCCTAGACGGACAGGGAAGCCTTGAAGCTTTCTTT

D gene: TRBD2
J gene: TRBJ2-1
V gene: TRBV5-1
clone size: -
CDR3 protein: CASSLGEGSDEQFF
CDR3 DNA: TGCGCCAGCAGCTTGGGGGAGGGTTCGGATGAGCAGTTCTTC

D gene: TRBD1
J gene: TRBJ2-3
V gene: TRBV15
clone size: once
CDR3 protein: CATSRAGAGGADTQYF
CDR3 DNA: TGTGCCACCAGCAGAGCGGGCGCAGGGGGCGCAGATACGCAGTATTTT

D gene: -
J gene: TRBJ1-1
V gene: TRBV5-1
clone size: -
CDR3 protein: CASTEDGNTEAFF
CDR3 DNA: TGCGCCAGCACCGAGGACGGGAACACTGAAGCTTTCTTT

D gene: TRBD1
J gene: TRBJ1-1
V gene: TRBV5-1
clone size: once
CDR3 protein: CASSARDRGTEAFF
CDR3 DNA: TGCGCCAGCAGCGCACGTGACAGGGGCACTGAAGCTTTCTTT

D gene: TRBD2
J gene: TRBJ2-7
V gene: TRBV4-2
clone size: -
CDR3 protein: CASSQPGTSVYEQYF
CDR3 DNA: TGTGCCAGCAGCCAGCCCGGGACTAGTGTTTACGAGCAGTACTTC

D gene: -
J gene: TRBJ2-5
V gene: TRBV29-1
clone size: -
CDR3 protein: CSVGGKETQYF
CDR3 DNA: TGCAGCGTCGGAGGAAAAGAGACCCAGTACTTC

D gene: -
J gene: TRBJ1-1
V gene: TRBV6-1
clone size: few
CDR3 protein: CASSVRGPDTEAFF
CDR3 DNA: TGTGCCAGCAGTGTTCGGGGGCCCGACACTGAAGCTTTCTTT

D gene: TRBD1
J gene: TRBJ2-7
V gene: TRBV10-3
clone size: -
CDR3 protein: CAISRDRVYEQYF
CDR3 DNA: TGTGCCATCAGCCGGGACAGGGTTTACGAGCAGTACTTC

D gene: -
J gene: TRBJ1-2
V gene: TRBV15
clone size: -
CDR3 protein: CATSQRGPGYGYTF
CDR3 DNA: TGTGCCACCAGCCAACGGGGGCCGGGCTATGGCTACACCTTC

D gene: -
J gene: TRBJ1-1
V gene: TRBV29-1
clone size: few
CDR3 protein: CSVEPQGGTEAFF
CDR3 DNA: TGCAGCGTGGAGCCTCAGGGAGGCACTGAAGCTTTCTTT

D gene: -
J gene: TRBJ1-2
V gene: TRBV5-4
clone size: -
CDR3 protein: CASSLDEGSGYTF
CDR3 DNA: TGTGCCAGCAGCTTGGATGAGGGATCCGGCTACACCTTC

D gene: -
J gene: TRBJ2-1
V gene: TRBV10-2
clone size: -
CDR3 protein: CASSERGRGGPSYNEQFF
CDR3 DNA: TGCGCCAGCAGTGAGAGGGGGAGGGGGGGCCCCTCCTACAATGAGCAGTTCTTC

D gene: -
J gene: TRBJ1-2
V gene: TRBV19
clone size: -
CDR3 protein: CASGRQPYGYTF
CDR3 DNA: TGTGCCAGTGGAAGACAGCCATATGGCTACACCTTC

D gene: -
J gene: TRBJ1-5
V gene: TRBV19
clone size: -
CDR3 protein: CASSIISGEPQHF
CDR3 DNA: TGTGCCAGTAGTATTATCTCCGGGGAGCCCCAGCATTTT

D gene: -
J gene: TRBJ2-1
V gene: TRBV11-3
clone size: -
CDR3 protein: CASSLAASYYGNEQFF
CDR3 DNA: TGTGCCAGCAGCTTAGCTGCTAGCTACTATGGAAATGAGCAGTTCTTC

D gene: -
J gene: TRBJ2-3
V gene: TRBV18
clone size: medium-sized
CDR3 protein: CASSPNRQLTLSTDTQYF
CDR3 DNA: TGTGCCAGCTCACCGAATCGACAGCTGACCTTAAGCACAGATACGCAGTATTTT

D gene: -
J gene: TRBJ2-1
V gene: TRBV19
clone size: -
CDR3 protein: CAVSPGRNEQFF
CDR3 DNA: TGTGCCGTTTCGCCAGGGCGAAATGAGCAGTTCTTC

D gene: TRBD1
J gene: TRBJ2-2
V gene: TRBV6-6
clone size: once
CDR3 protein: CASSRTQGYGELFF
CDR3 DNA: TGTGCCAGCAGCCGCACACAGGGGTACGGGGAGCTGTTTTTT

D gene: -
J gene: TRBJ2-3
V gene: TRBV10-1
clone size: once
CDR3 protein: CASSDTSDTQYF
CDR3 DNA: TGCGCCAGCAGTGACACATCGGATACGCAGTATTTT

D gene: TRBD2
J gene: TRBJ2-5
V gene: TRBV7-9
clone size: -
CDR3 protein: CASSPGLAGSETQYF
CDR3 DNA: TGTGCCAGCAGCCCGGGACTAGCGGGATCGGAGACCCAGTACTTC

D gene: TRBD1
J gene: TRBJ2-7
V gene: TRBV6-5
clone size: -
CDR3 protein: CASKDRAGPYEQYF
CDR3 DNA: TGTGCCAGCAAGGACAGGGCGGGCCCCTACGAGCAGTACTTC

D gene: TRBD1
J gene: TRBJ2-7
V gene: TRBV19
clone size: -
CDR3 protein: CASSIKQGKAEQYF
CDR3 DNA: TGTGCCAGTAGTATAAAACAGGGGAAGGCCGAGCAGTACTTC

D gene: -
J gene: TRBJ2-7
V gene: TRBV2
clone size: -
CDR3 protein: CASSGQDSYEQYF
CDR3 DNA: TGTGCCAGCAGTGGCCAGGACTCCTACGAGCAGTACTTC

D gene: -
J gene: TRBJ1-1
V gene: TRBV5-1
clone size: few
CDR3 protein: CASSLELQNTEAFF
CDR3 DNA: TGCGCCAGCAGCTTGGAACTCCAGAACACTGAAGCTTTCTTT

D gene: TRBD2
J gene: TRBJ2-6
V gene: TRBV7-9
clone size: -
CDR3 protein: CASSLSGGAVTGANVLTF
CDR3 DNA: TGTGCCAGCAGCTTAAGCGGGGGCGCGGTTACTGGGGCCAACGTCCTGACTTTC

D gene: -
J gene: TRBJ2-7
V gene: TRBV7-8
clone size: -
CDR3 protein: CASSLVVGQPYEQYF
CDR3 DNA: TGTGCCAGCAGCTTAGTAGTGGGGCAACCCTACGAGCAGTACTTC

D gene: TRBD1
J gene: TRBJ1-1
V gene: TRBV18
clone size: once
CDR3 protein: CASSEGASEAFF
CDR3 DNA: TGTGCCAGCTCAGAGGGGGCTAGTGAAGCTTTCTTT

D gene: TRBD1
J gene: TRBJ1-4
V gene: TRBV2
clone size: -
CDR3 protein: CASRYRGDSTNEKLFF
CDR3 DNA: TGTGCCAGCCGCTACAGGGGGGATTCAACTAATGAAAAACTGTTTTTT

D gene: -
J gene: TRBJ2-5
V gene: TRBV9
clone size: -
CDR3 protein: CASSPRRGKETQYF
CDR3 DNA: TGTGCCAGCAGCCCCCGACGGGGGAAAGAGACCCAGTACTTC

D gene: -
J gene: TRBJ2-1
V gene: TRBV19
clone size: once
CDR3 protein: CASRGGYEQFF
CDR3 DNA: TGTGCCAGTAGGGGAGGTTATGAGCAGTTCTTC

D gene: TRBD1
J gene: TRBJ2-5
V gene: TRBV10-3
clone size: -
CDR3 protein: CAISGGTGVPETQYF
CDR3 DNA: TGTGCCATCAGTGGAGGGACAGGGGTTCCTGAGACCCAGTACTTC

D gene: TRBD1
J gene: TRBJ2-7
V gene: TRBV9
clone size: -
CDR3 protein: CASSVEAGGYYEQYF
CDR3 DNA: TGTGCCAGCAGCGTAGAGGCAGGGGGCTACTACGAGCAGTACTTC

D gene: -
J gene: TRBJ1-2
V gene: TRBV2
clone size: -
CDR3 protein: CASSEALGNYGYTF
CDR3 DNA: TGTGCCAGCAGTGAAGCGCTGGGAAACTATGGCTACACCTTC

D gene: -
J gene: TRBJ1-2
V gene: TRBV6-1
clone size: -
CDR3 protein: CASSASTVSNYGYTF
CDR3 DNA: TGTGCCAGCAGTGCCTCGACAGTTTCTAACTATGGCTACACCTTC

D gene: -
J gene: TRBJ2-4
V gene: TRBV21-1
clone size: -
CDR3 protein: CASSKAREGRTKNIQYF
CDR3 DNA: TGTGCCAGCAGCAAAGCCCGTGAGGGGAGAACCAAAAACATTCAGTACTTC

D gene: -
J gene: TRBJ2-3
V gene: TRBV10-3
clone size: -
CDR3 protein: CAIRSLTGVGTDTQYF
CDR3 DNA: TGTGCCATCAGATCCCTGACGGGAGTGGGGACAGATACGCAGTATTTT

D gene: -
J gene: TRBJ2-1
V gene: TRBV30
clone size: once
CDR3 protein: CAWTRGSYNEQFF
CDR3 DNA: TGTGCCTGGACCAGGGGCTCCTACAATGAGCAGTTCTTC

D gene: -
J gene: TRBJ2-3
V gene: TRBV30
clone size: -
CDR3 protein: CAWSPLSPDTQYF
CDR3 DNA: TGTGCCTGGTCCCCCTTGTCTCCAGATACGCAGTATTTT

D gene: TRBD1
J gene: TRBJ1-1
V gene: TRBV11-3
clone size: -
CDR3 protein: CASSPGGYTEAFF
CDR3 DNA: TGTGCCAGCAGCCCAGGGGGGTACACTGAAGCTTTCTTT

D gene: -
J gene: TRBJ2-5
V gene: TRBV10-1
clone size: -
CDR3 protein: CASSEDRARGTQYF
CDR3 DNA: TGCGCCAGCAGTGAAGATAGGGCTCGAGGGACCCAGTACTTC

D gene: TRBD1
J gene: TRBJ1-2
V gene: TRBV5-4
clone size: -
CDR3 protein: CASSLGTGGNYGYTF
CDR3 DNA: TGTGCCAGCAGCTTGGGTACAGGGGGGAACTATGGCTACACCTTC

D gene: -
J gene: TRBJ1-1
V gene: TRBV28
clone size: -
CDR3 protein: CASSLGIWAAMNTEAFF
CDR3 DNA: TGTGCCAGCAGTTTAGGTATTTGGGCAGCCATGAACACTGAAGCTTTCTTT

D gene: TRBD1
J gene: TRBJ1-2
V gene: TRBV5-1
clone size: -
CDR3 protein: CASSLVPGQGGGYTF
CDR3 DNA: TGCGCCAGCAGCTTGGTCCCGGGACAGGGGGGTGGCTACACCTTC

D gene: TRBD1
J gene: TRBJ2-2
V gene: TRBV11-3
clone size: -
CDR3 protein: CASSPWDRGTGELFF
CDR3 DNA: TGTGCCAGCAGCCCCTGGGACAGGGGTACCGGGGAGCTGTTTTTT

D gene: TRBD2
J gene: TRBJ2-3
V gene: TRBV11-2
clone size: once
CDR3 protein: CASSSKRGDTDTQYF
CDR3 DNA: TGTGCCAGCAGCTCCAAGCGGGGGGACACAGATACGCAGTATTTT

D gene: TRBD1
J gene: TRBJ2-7
V gene: TRBV6-1
clone size: -
CDR3 protein: CASSDGTGPTEQYF
CDR3 DNA: TGTGCCAGCAGTGATGGGACAGGGCCGACCGAGCAGTACTTC

D gene: -
J gene: TRBJ2-7
V gene: TRBV7-9
clone size: -
CDR3 protein: CASSDSGRILGEQYF
CDR3 DNA: TGTGCCAGCAGCGACTCCGGGCGCATATTGGGGGAGCAGTACTTC

D gene: -
J gene: TRBJ1-1
V gene: TRBV5-1
clone size: -
CDR3 protein: CASSLEGSGTEAFF
CDR3 DNA: TGCGCCAGCAGCTTGGAGGGTTCCGGGACAGAAGCTTTCTTT

D gene: -
J gene: TRBJ1-1
V gene: TRBV7-2
clone size: -
CDR3 protein: CASSFGAGIDVTEAFF
CDR3 DNA: TGTGCCAGCAGCTTCGGGGCAGGGATTGATGTCACTGAAGCTTTCTTT

D gene: -
J gene: TRBJ1-5
V gene: TRBV10-3
clone size: -
CDR3 protein: CAISAEGQPQHF
CDR3 DNA: TGTGCCATCAGTGCCGAGGGCCAGCCCCAGCATTTT

D gene: TRBD2
J gene: TRBJ2-3
V gene: TRBV13
clone size: -
CDR3 protein: CASSQTSGGRDTQYF
CDR3 DNA: TGTGCCAGCAGCCAAACTAGCGGGGGGAGGGATACGCAGTATTTT

D gene: -
J gene: TRBJ1-1
V gene: TRBV6-5
clone size: once
CDR3 protein: CASSYSRGGNTEAFF
CDR3 DNA: TGTGCCAGCAGTTACTCAAGGGGAGGAAACACTGAAGCTTTCTTT

D gene: -
J gene: TRBJ2-1
V gene: TRBV18
clone size: -
CDR3 protein: CASSPALVANSYNEQFF
CDR3 DNA: TGTGCCAGCTCACCAGCTCTCGTAGCCAACTCCTACAATGAGCAGTTCTTC